Each of the 24 T cell receptor beta chains below was sequenced from the same sample in a study of OX40 agonist ivuxolimab in advanced cancers. Clones were read by immunoSEQ multiplex PCR, and TCRdb kept only the in-frame ones, dropping some. The sample shows 40,000 to 50,000 clones, around 88% of them seen only once. Sample: CD4+ or CD8+ T cells sorted from blood, taken in a trial of the OX40 agonist ivuxolimab. The receptors shown here come from an adult with an advanced solid tumor such as melanoma, head and neck, liver or kidney cancer.

The chain recombines TRBV5-5 with TRBJ2-7; unclear D gene. From germline, CDR1 is SGHKS and CDR2 YYEKEE (reference sequence). V lost 2 bases and J lost 3, with 12 bases in between. The CDR3 is 14 amino acids. The CDR3 sequence: CASSLKQDSYEQYF. DNA of the CDR3: TGTGCCAGCAGCTTAAAGCAGGATAGCTACGAGCAGTACTTC.

The rearrangement links TRBV9 to TRBJ2-1; TRBD2 matches 13 bases. V gave up 3 bases and J gave up 5 bases; unmatched junction bases: 8. Germline loops: CDR1 SGDLS, CDR2 YYNGEE. CDR3 length equals 17 residues. The CDR3: CASSGGTSGVPNNEQFF. For the CDR3, the DNA is TGTGCCAGCAGCGGCGGGACTAGCGGGGTCCCGAACAATGAGCAGTTCTTC. Full variable domain (remainder filled in from reference TRBV9 and TRBJ2-1): DSGVTQTPKHLITATGQRVTLRCSPRSGDLSVYWYQQSLDQGLQFLIQYYNGEERAKGNILERFSAQQFPDLHSELNLSSLELGDSALYFCASSGGTSGVPNNEQFFGPGTRLTVL.

This chain joins TRBV5-1 and TRBJ2-3; D gene uncertain. V lost 4 bases to trimming and J lost 0 bases, with 6 bases between them. Germline assignment: CDR1 SGHRS and CDR2 YFSETQ. CDR3 size: 13 residues. The CDR3 sequence is CASSLSSTDTQYF. DNA of the CDR3: TGCGCCAGCAGCCTCTCTAGCACAGATACGCAGTATTTT. Looking up the rest from reference TRBV5-1 and TRBJ2-3 gives the full variable domain: KAGVTQTPRYLIKTRGQQVTLSCSPISGHRSVSWYQQTPGQGLQFLFEYFSETQRNKGNFPGRFSGRQFSNSRSEMNVSTLELGDSALYLCASSLSSTDTQYFGPGTRLTVL.

A note on this clone: This CDR3 is also generated by other DNA sequences in the sample. The chain joins TRBV7-2 to TRBJ2-3; no clear D. The CDR3 has 13 residues. Trimming pared 3 bases from V and 0 bases from J, leaving 4 bases between. Germline assignment: CDR1 SGHTA and CDR2 FQGNSA. The CDR3, as DNA: TGTGCCAGCAGCTTCTCGAGCACAGATACGCAGTATTTT. Residues: CASSFSSTDTQYF.

The rearrangement links TRBV27 to TRBJ2-1; D might be TRBD2 (6 bases). This CDR3 contains 15 residues. Germline lookup yields CDR1 MNHEY and CDR2 SMNVEV (reference sequence). V was pared by 5 bases and J by 0 bases, with 11 bases between. CDR3 residues: CASSPLGSSYNEQFF. In DNA form, the CDR3 reads TGTGCCAGCAGTCCCCTCGGGAGCTCCTACAATGAGCAGTTCTTC.

The J gene is TRBJ2-3, the V gene TRBV4-3; D may correspond to TRBD1 or TRBD2 (5 bases each). The CDR3 extends over 16 amino acids. Germline values: CDR1 LGHNA, CDR2 YSLEER. Trimming took off 2 bases at V and 0 bases at J, with 12 bases between the two ends. The CDR3, as DNA: TGCGCCAGCAGCCAACACACGGGACGTAGCACAGATACGCAGTATTTT. Its protein is CASSQHTGRSTDTQYF.

The chain combines TRBV27 with TRBJ1-5, with TRBD1 as a possible D gene (6 bases). Germline V lookup: CDR1 MNHEY, CDR2 SMNVEV (reference sequence). The germline V and J ends were trimmed by 6 bases and 7 bases, with 16 bases remaining between them. This CDR3 is 14 amino acids long. The CDR3 spells CASRISPGAQPQHF. As DNA, the CDR3 is TGTGCCAGCAGGATCAGTCCGGGGGCGCAGCCCCAGCATTTT.

The chain uses TRBV5-1 and TRBJ2-2; 10 bases fit TRBD1. CDR1 is SGHRS, CDR2 YFSETQ, per germline. CDR3 length equals 15 residues. Germline trimming cut 4 bases from V and 4 bases from J; bases unmatched to any gene: 4. CDR3 coding DNA: TGCGCCAGCAGCCCGGACAGGGGGGGCACCGGGGAGCTGTTTTTT. It codes for CASSPDRGGTGELFF. The full variable domain, with the rest looked up from reference TRBV5-1 and TRBJ2-2, is KAGVTQTPRYLIKTRGQQVTLSCSPISGHRSVSWYQQTPGQGLQFLFEYFSETQRNKGNFPGRFSGRQFSNSRSEMNVSTLELGDSALYLCASSPDRGGTGELFFGEGSRLTVL.

This chain uses TRBV9 with TRBJ1-2; D not resolved. The CDR3 consists of 12 residues. The V end was cut by 4 bases, the J end by 4 bases, with 8 bases between. Looked up from germline, CDR1 is SGDLS and CDR2 is YYNGEE. The CDR3 DNA reads TGTGCCAGCAGCCCCGCCCCCTATGGCTACACCTTC. Amino acid sequence: CASSPAPYGYTF.

V gene TRBV30 combines with J gene TRBJ1-1; no definite D call. CDR1 GTSNPN and CDR2 SVGIG come from the germline V gene (reference sequence). Between the trimmed V and J ends, which lost 5 bases and 8 bases, there was a span of 12 bases. The CDR3 spans 11 residues. In DNA form, the CDR3 reads TGTGCCTGGGAAAGTGGGGTAGAAGCTTTCTTT. Translated, it gives CAWESGVEAFF.

This clone was seen only once. This rearrangement joins TRBV20-1 to TRBJ2-5; D is ambiguous. Germline V CDR1 and CDR2: DFQATT, SNEGSKA (reference sequence). CDR3 length: 11 amino acids. The germline V and J ends were trimmed by 7 bases and 3 bases, with 9 bases remaining between them. The CDR3 DNA is TGCAGTGAGGGCAGAGAAGAGACCCAGTACTTC. This gives the protein CSEGREETQYF.

The chain recombines TRBV6-5 with TRBJ1-1; 10 bases agree with TRBD1. Unmatched junction bases numbered 6, after V lost 7 bases and J lost 4 bases. CDR3 length: 14 residues. Germline CDR1 MNHEY, CDR2 SVGAGI. The CDR3 loop is CASNVRDRGTEAFF. The CDR3 DNA reads TGTGCCAGCAACGTCCGGGACAGGGGCACTGAAGCTTTCTTT.

The chain combines TRBV7-9 with TRBJ2-1; tentatively, D is TRBD2 (7 bases). CDR1 SEHNR and CDR2 FQNEAQ come from the germline V gene (reference sequence). Trimming shortened V by 3 bases and J by 4 bases, and 16 bases separated the two germline ends. This CDR3 is 16 amino acids long. CDR3 in DNA: TGTGCCAGCAGCTTGAGGCGGGGGCCAACTTACAATGAGCAGTTCTTC. This gives the protein CASSLRRGPTYNEQFF.

The chain links TRBV4-1 to TRBJ2-7, with 8 bases identical to TRBD2. In germline, CDR1 is MGHRA, CDR2 YSYEKL. J gave up 1 base and V 0 bases, and 5 bases lay outside the gene matches. The CDR3 is made up of 16 amino acids. In DNA, the CDR3 is TGCGCCAGCAGCCAAGAGTCGGGACTAGGATCCTACGAGCAGTACTTC. Translating gives CASSQESGLGSYEQYF.

The rearrangement joins TRBV19 to TRBJ1-1; possible D gene TRBD1, 5 bases. The V gene's germline CDR1 is LNHDA and CDR2 SQIVND (reference sequence). This CDR3 spans 13 amino acids. Trimming took 7 bases from V and 2 from J, leaving 11 bases between them. The CDR3 bases are TGTGCCAGTAAGAGGGGCTCCAACACTGAAGCTTTCTTT. The encoded protein is CASKRGSNTEAFF.

This clone is medium-sized in the sample. The chain joins TRBV4-1 to TRBJ1-1; 10 bases fit TRBD1. There are 16 residues in the CDR3. Germline CDR1 is MGHRA and CDR2 is YSYEKL. The ends lost 3 bases at V and 3 bases at J; junction bases unmatched: 7. CDR3 bases: TGCGCCAGCAGCCAGGCCACCGGGACAGGGGACACTGAAGCTTTCTTT. The encoded protein is CASSQATGTGDTEAFF.

This clone has just a few counts. The junction and the germline gene differ at one end; a read error may be behind it. V is TRBV5-1 and J is TRBJ2-2; 7 bases fit TRBD1. Germline CDR1 SGHRS, CDR2 YFSETQ. The CDR3 sequence is 14 residues long. The CDR3 loop reads CASTLGQITGELFF. In nucleotides, the CDR3 is TGCGCCAGCACCTTGGGACAGATAACCGGGGAGCTGTTTTTT.

This clone turned up a few times. This chain connects TRBV10-3 to TRBJ1-1; no clear D. The CDR3 has 13 residues. V lost 2 bases and J lost 1, with 5 bases in between. The germline V gene encodes CDR1 ENHRY and CDR2 SYGVKD. The CDR3 region is CAISELGNTEAFF. As DNA, the CDR3 is TGTGCCATCAGTGAGCTAGGGAACACTGAAGCTTTCTTT.

The chain carries TRBV7-9 and TRBJ2-3, with D perhaps assigned TRBD1 or TRBD2 (5 bases each). V was clipped by 7 bases and J by 1 base, with 12 bases between them. There are 14 residues in the CDR3. Germline loops: CDR1 SEHNR, CDR2 FQNEAQ (reference sequence). The CDR3 nucleotides read TGTGCCAGCAACCCCGGGGCGCGCACAGATACGCAGTATTTT. Translation gives CASNPGARTDTQYF. Based on the CDR3 plus reference TRBV7-9 and TRBJ2-3, the full variable domain is DTGVSQNPRHKITKRGQNVTFRCDPISEHNRLYWYRQTLGQGPEFLTYFQNEAQLEKSRLLSDRFSAERPKGSFSTLEIQRTEQGDSAMYLCASNPGARTDTQYFGPGTRLTVL.

In its sample, this clone was seen once. The CDR3 here is CASTRTGGSYEQYF. In nucleotides, the CDR3 is TGTGCCAGCACCAGGACAGGGGGGTCCTACGAGCAGTACTTC. This rearrangement joins TRBV6-6 to TRBJ2-7; 10 bases line up with TRBD1. From germline, CDR1 is MNHNY and CDR2 SVGAGI (reference sequence). Trimming took 7 bases from V and 1 from J; bases not matched to a gene: 4. CDR3 length: 14 residues.

V is TRBV9 and J is TRBJ2-5; D is perhaps TRBD1 (5 bases). With the DNA end fitting TRBJ2-7 better, the J assignment may be wrong. Looked up from germline, CDR1 is SGDLS and CDR2 is YYNGEE. The CDR3 has 13 amino acids. CDR3 nucleotide sequence: TGTGCCAGCAGCTCGCATACAGGCTACGAGCAGTACTTC. Amino acid sequence: CASSSHTGYEQYF.

Here the CDR3 DNA reads TGTGCCAGCAGCTTAGTATCCTACTATGGCTACACCTTC. It specifies CASSLVSYYGYTF. The chain employs TRBV7-9 and TRBJ1-2; D is uncertain. CDR3 length: 13 amino acids. Trimming cost V 1 base and J 3 bases, with 6 bases left between them. Per the germline V gene, CDR1 is SEHNR and CDR2 is FQNEAQ (reference sequence).

The chain is built from TRBV5-4 and TRBJ1-1, with TRBD1 matching over 8 bases. The CDR3 sequence is 11 residues long. CDR1 and CDR2 (germline): SGHNT, YYREEE (reference sequence). V dropped 0 bases and J dropped 13; count of bases not matched to a gene: 2. The CDR3 region has the DNA TGTGCCAGCAGCTTGGGGACAGGGCTTTTCTTT. Its protein product is CASSLGTGLFF.

V and J are TRBV13 and TRBJ2-7; D is perhaps TRBD1 (5 bases). The CDR3 covers 14 residues. The V end was cut by 4 bases, the J end by 5 bases, with 15 bases between. Germline V gives CDR1 PRHDT, CDR2 FYEKMQ (reference sequence). The CDR3 DNA sequence: TGTGCCAGCAGCTCCAGGGCGACTCTGGACGAGCAGTACTTC. Translated: CASSSRATLDEQYF.